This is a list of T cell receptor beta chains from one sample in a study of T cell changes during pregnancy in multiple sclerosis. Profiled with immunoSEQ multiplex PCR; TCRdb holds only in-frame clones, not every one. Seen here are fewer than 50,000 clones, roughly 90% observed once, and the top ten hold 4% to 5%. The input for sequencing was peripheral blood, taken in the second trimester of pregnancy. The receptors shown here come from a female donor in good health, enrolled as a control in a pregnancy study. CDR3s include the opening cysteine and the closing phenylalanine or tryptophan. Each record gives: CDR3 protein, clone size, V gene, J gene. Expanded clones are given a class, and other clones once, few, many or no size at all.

CASSSSGQGPSGEQYF	once	TRBV6-5	TRBJ2-7
CASSLGGTGGSFVREQYF	-	TRBV19	TRBJ2-7
CASSFGQYYEQYF	-	TRBV7-9	TRBJ2-7
CSVEGDNVRYF	once	TRBV29-1	TRBJ2-7
CASSPGEYYGYTF	-	TRBV11-3	TRBJ1-2
CASSFSQGGTGELFF	-	TRBV7-2	TRBJ2-2
CASSFLANTGELFF	once	TRBV27	TRBJ2-2
CASSVGENSVNEQFF	-	TRBV9	TRBJ2-1
CASSLTGQGEETQYF	-	TRBV5-4	TRBJ2-5
CASSISTTAQYEQYF	-	TRBV19	TRBJ2-7
CSVAPQGHSGNTIYF	-	TRBV29-1	TRBJ1-3
CASSFATGGSYEQYF	-	TRBV5-8	TRBJ2-7
CASSPQASGNTIYF	once	TRBV19	TRBJ1-3
CASSPGQGPNEQFF	-	TRBV19	TRBJ2-1
CASSRGYGYTF	few	TRBV28	TRBJ1-2
CASSIDQTRAGNQPQHF	once	TRBV19	TRBJ1-5
CSVDLTGDGSPLHF	-	TRBV29-1	TRBJ1-6
CASSFTRINYGYTF	-	TRBV5-6	TRBJ1-2
CASAPGGRGGYTF	-	TRBV27	TRBJ1-2
CASSFTGTGVYGYTF	-	TRBV5-6	TRBJ1-2
CASSPLAGDLNEQFF	-	TRBV18	TRBJ2-1
CASRAGRFSTDTQYF	-	TRBV27	TRBJ2-3
CAWSGGVGSGEKLFF	-	TRBV30	TRBJ1-4
CASSLEGVAYEQYF	once	TRBV11-3	TRBJ2-7
CSASAGTGASGELFF	-	TRBV29-1	TRBJ2-2